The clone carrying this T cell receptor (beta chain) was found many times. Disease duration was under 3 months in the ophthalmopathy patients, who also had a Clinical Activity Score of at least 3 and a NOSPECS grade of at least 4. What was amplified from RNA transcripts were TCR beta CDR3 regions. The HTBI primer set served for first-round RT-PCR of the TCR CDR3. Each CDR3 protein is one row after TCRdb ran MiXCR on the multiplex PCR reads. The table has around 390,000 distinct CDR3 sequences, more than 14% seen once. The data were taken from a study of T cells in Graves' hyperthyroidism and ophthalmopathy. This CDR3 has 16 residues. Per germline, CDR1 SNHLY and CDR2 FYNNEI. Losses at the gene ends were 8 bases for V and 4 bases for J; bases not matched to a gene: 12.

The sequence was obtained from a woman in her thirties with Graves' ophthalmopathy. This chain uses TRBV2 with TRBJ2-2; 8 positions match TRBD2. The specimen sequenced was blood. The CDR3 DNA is TGTGCCAGCGGGGTTTGGCTCGCGGGAGGCACCGGGGAGCTGTTTTTT. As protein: CASGVWLAGGTGELFF.